This T cell receptor (beta chain) was profiled in a study of shared clonotypes between healthy human individuals. Whole-study context: CD4 naive and CD4 memory each took three plates per donor, while CD8 naive took two and CD8 memory one.

Around 30,000 T cell genomes (about 0.2 ug DNA) went into each sorted-subset replicate. Data came from immunoSEQ multiplex PCR; TCRdb stores just in-frame clones and leaves some out. The profile shows approximately 180,000 clones, about 93% of them singletons. Findings and limits, study-wide: The diversity represented, both genetic and in exposure history, was limited by few donors.

From CD4+ cells came CD45RA+ naive and CD45RA-negative memory subsets. Remarks on this clone: Its antigen is currently unknown.

The CDR3 contains 14 residues. CDR1 and CDR2 (germline): SGHTS, YDEGEE. The V end was cut by 6 bases, the J end by 5 bases, with 15 bases between. This sequence originates from a woman in her 30s in good health. Sequencing was carried out using naive CD4+ T cells sorted from blood. Documented subset: CD45RA+ positively selected. This chain uses TRBV5-8 with TRBJ1-3; unclear D gene. This CDR3 reads CASTFPGARNTIYF. CDR3 coding DNA: TGTGCCAGCACCTTCCCGGGAGCCAGAAACACCATATATTTT.